This TCR beta chain was identified during a study of OX40 agonist ivuxolimab in advanced cancers. The germline CDR1 and CDR2 sequences are MNHEY and SMNVEV (reference sequence). CDR3 size: 15 residues. The germline V and J ends were trimmed by 10 bases and 1 base, with 19 bases remaining between them. Method: immunoSEQ multiplex PCR; TCRdb's copy keeps in-frame clones and lacks some. The sample lists roughly 23,000 clones, nearly 85% occurring once. Source: CD4+ or CD8+ T cells sorted from blood, taken in a trial of the OX40 agonist ivuxolimab. The TCR sequence derives from an adult with an advanced solid tumor such as melanoma, head and neck, liver or kidney cancer. The rearrangement links TRBV27 to TRBJ1-1; maybe TRBD1 (5 bases). The CDR3 sequence is CATLSAQGQNTEAFF. CDR3 DNA: TGTGCCACCCTTTCGGCCCAGGGTCAGAACACTGAAGCTTTCTTT.